A selection of T cell receptor beta chains follows, all from one sample in a study of blood T cells in healthy people across ages. TCRdb re-called the 5' RACE reads with MiXCR, one entry per CDR3 protein. The sample lists 1.5 million to 2 million distinct CDR3 sequences, 39% occurring once. Material: blood. These receptors all stem from a human donor in good health. Both conserved end residues are part of each CDR3. The D gene is left open where the match is weak. A clone size is listed for some rows: how often the clone was seen (once, few, many), or a class if it is expanded.

D gene,J gene,CDR3 length,clone size,V gene,CDR3 protein,CDR3 DNA
TRBD1,TRBJ2-5,16,.,TRBV5-1,CASRRRGQDLQETQYF,TGCGCCAGCAGACGACGCGGACAGGATTTACAAGAGACCCAGTACTTC
TRBD2,TRBJ2-3,17,.,TRBV7-9,CASSTPGRGGRKDTQYF,TGTGCCAGCAGCACCCCGGGGCGGGGGGGGCGGAAAGATACGCAGTATTTT
.,TRBJ1-2,12,.,TRBV5-6,CASTATRYGYTF,TGTGCCAGCACTGCTACTAGGTATGGCTACACCTTC
TRBD1,TRBJ2-5,15,.,TRBV5-1,CASSLEGQGEREQYF,TGCGCCAGCAGCTTAGAGGGACAGGGGGAGAGGGAGCAGTACTTC
TRBD2,TRBJ2-7,14,.,TRBV20-1,CNALQEGLGYEQYF,TGCAATGCACTTCAAGAGGGACTAGGGTACGAGCAGTACTTC
TRBD1,TRBJ2-7,15,few,TRBV28,CASSLTRTGGNEQYF,TGTGCCAGCAGTCTCACTCGGACAGGGGGGAACGAGCAGTACTTC
TRBD2,TRBJ2-5,16,.,TRBV7-9,CASSAPTSGWGETQYF,TGTGCCAGCAGCGCACCGACTAGCGGCTGGGGTGAGACCCAGTACTTC
.,TRBJ1-2,16,few,TRBV6-5,CASSSTFRRANYGYTF,TGTGCCAGCAGCTCCACCTTTCGGAGGGCAAACTATGGCTACACCTTC
.,TRBJ1-2,14,.,TRBV7-2,CASSSSQGFYGYTF,TGTGCCAGCAGCTCGTCGCAGGGCTTCTATGGCTACACCTTC
TRBD1,TRBJ2-5,16,.,TRBV4-3,CASSQDWTGGRETQYF,TGCGCCAGCAGCCAGGATTGGACAGGGGGTCGAGAGACCCAGTACTTC
.,TRBJ2-3,14,.,TRBV7-9,CASSLGLSTDTRYF,TGTGCCAGCAGCTTGGGGCTTAGCACAGATACGCGGTATTTT
.,TRBJ1-3,14,few,TRBV12-3/TRBV12-4,CASSLRDSGNTIYF,TGTGCCAGCAGTTTACGAGACTCTGGAAACACCATATATTTT
TRBD1,TRBJ2-3,17,few,TRBV13,CASSLARGQGFTDTQYF,TGTGCCAGCAGCTTAGCGCGTGGACAGGGATTCACAGATACGCAGTATTTT
.,TRBJ1-4,13,.,TRBV3-1,CASSQSGFEKLFF,TGTGCCAGCAGCCAATCCGGGTTTGAAAAACTGTTTTTT
.,TRBJ2-5,11,.,TRBV10-3,CAIMKGETQYF,TGTGCCATCATGAAGGGTGAGACCCAGTACTTC
TRBD1,TRBJ2-2,16,.,TRBV12-3/TRBV12-4,CASSPDNRGRGGELFF,TGTGCCAGCAGTCCGGACAACAGGGGGCGCGGCGGGGAGCTGTTTTTT
.,TRBJ1-2,15,.,TRBV7-9,CASSAGRNRNYGYTF,TGTGCCAGCAGCGCCGGGAGGAATCGTAACTATGGCTACACCTTC
TRBD1,TRBJ2-5,13,many,TRBV12-3/TRBV12-4,CASSGDSGETQYF,TGTGCCAGCAGCGGGGACAGCGGAGAGACCCAGTACTTC
TRBD2,TRBJ2-1,16,.,TRBV6-6,CASSYGLAGGYNEQFF,TGTGCCAGCAGTTACGGTTTGGCGGGGGGCTACAATGAGCAGTTCTTC
TRBD1,TRBJ2-3,14,.,TRBV28,CASRESRGLWTQYF,TGTGCCAGCAGGGAGTCCAGGGGGCTTTGGACGCAGTATTTT
.,TRBJ2-7,17,few,TRBV21-1,CASSKGVTQGDPYEQYF,TGTGCCAGCAGCAAAGGGGTCACGCAGGGGGATCCCTACGAGCAGTACTTC
TRBD1,TRBJ2-1,11,.,TRBV2,CASREDRGQFF,TGTGCCAGCAGAGAGGACAGGGGGCAGTTCTTC
TRBD2,TRBJ2-1,18,few,TRBV9,CASSHPGTSGATYNEQFF,TGTGCCAGCTCCCATCCCGGGACTAGCGGGGCAACCTACAATGAGCAGTTCTTC
.,TRBJ2-1,14,few,TRBV6-5,CASRPRAGWNEQFF,TGTGCCAGCAGGCCCCGTGCGGGTTGGAATGAGCAGTTCTTC
.,TRBJ1-4,14,few,TRBV4-3,CASSQARRGEKLFF,TGCGCCAGCAGCCAAGCTCGGAGGGGAGAAAAACTGTTTTTT
.,TRBJ2-5,15,.,TRBV2,CASRHSRAPQETQYF,TGTGCCAGCAGGCACAGTAGGGCACCCCAAGAGACCCAGTACTTC
.,TRBJ2-1,14,.,TRBV27,CASSPLTEVNEQFF,TGTGCCAGCAGTCCTTTAACAGAGGTCAATGAGCAGTTCTTC
TRBD1,TRBJ2-2,16,.,TRBV28,CASRRDRGANTGELFF,TGTGCCAGCAGACGTGACAGGGGAGCCAACACCGGGGAGCTGTTTTTT
.,TRBJ2-5,14,.,TRBV18,CTSSIGWGTEEQYF,TGTACCAGCTCCATCGGATGGGGAACGGAGGAGCAGTACTTC
.,TRBJ1-5,15,few,TRBV6-2/TRBV6-3,CASRTTGSGNQPQHF,TGTGCCAGCAGAACCACAGGGTCCGGCAATCAGCCCCAGCATTTT
.,TRBJ2-1,18,.,TRBV6-2/TRBV6-3,CTQPLPLAGGCAGNEQFF,TGTACTCAGCCGCTTCCCTTAGCCGGGGGATGTGCAGGCAATGAGCAGTTCTTC
.,TRBJ2-1,12,many,TRBV7-2,CASSLAINEQFF,TGTGCCAGCAGCTTAGCAATCAATGAGCAGTTCTTC
TRBD1,TRBJ2-7,17,.,TRBV4-3,CASSQGDNTGGGYEQYF,TGCGCCAGCAGCCAAGGTGACAACACAGGGGGCGGCTACGAGCAGTACTTC
.,TRBJ2-1,13,.,TRBV12-3/TRBV12-4,CASSMGTNYEQFF,TGTGCCAGCAGTATGGGGACAAACTACGAGCAGTTCTTC
.,TRBJ1-6,15,.,TRBV5-1,CASTTVGSYNSPLHF,TGCGCCAGCACGACGGTCGGATCCTATAATTCACCCCTCCACTTT
.,TRBJ2-3,16,.,TRBV24-1,CATSDVRGSSTDTQYF,TGTGCCACCAGTGATGTTAGGGGCAGCAGCACAGATACGCAGTATTTT
TRBD2,TRBJ2-3,16,many,TRBV4-3,CASSLRGSGGGDTQYF,TGCGCCAGCAGCCTCCGCGGTAGCGGGGGTGGGGATACGCAGTATTTT
.,TRBJ1-1,14,.,TRBV5-1,CASSLDKPNTEAFF,TGCGCCAGCAGCTTAGACAAACCGAACACTGAAGCTTTCTTT
.,TRBJ2-5,14,.,TRBV12-5,CASGLGTVQETRYF,TGTGCTAGTGGTTTGGGGACAGTTCAAGAGACCCGGTACTTC
TRBD1,TRBJ2-7,16,few,TRBV6-5,CASSYTPGQSNYEQYF,TGTGCCAGCAGTTACACCCCGGGACAGTCAAACTACGAGCAGTACTTC
TRBD1,TRBJ2-2,15,few,TRBV5-1,CASSLGTGATGELFF,TGCGCCAGCAGCTTGGGGACAGGGGCCACCGGGGAGCTGTTTTTT
TRBD2,TRBJ2-7,15,.,TRBV6-1,CASSEMISGSYEQYF,TGTGCCAGCAGTGAAATGATTAGCGGGAGTTACGAGCAGTACTTC
TRBD2,TRBJ2-1,16,few,TRBV4-3,CASSQDGAGPYNEQFF,TGCGCCAGCAGCCAAGATGGAGCGGGGCCCTACAATGAGCAGTTCTTC
.,TRBJ1-5,14,once,TRBV5-5,CASSLGTLYQPQHF,TGTGCCAGCAGCTTAGGCACCCTTTATCAGCCCCAGCATTTT
.,TRBJ2-2,12,.,TRBV6-6,CASSASPGELFF,TGTGCCAGCAGTGCAAGTCCCGGGGAGCTGTTTTTT
.,TRBJ2-1,19,.,TRBV7-8,CASSFSGGEYRASYNEQFF,TGTGCCAGCAGCTTTTCTGGAGGGGAATACAGGGCCTCCTACAATGAGCAGTTCTTC
.,TRBJ2-5,17,.,TRBV6-5,CASSYSTLPGLQETQYF,TGTGCCAGCAGTTACTCGACTCTCCCTGGACTTCAAGAGACCCAGTACTTC
.,TRBJ1-4,17,.,TRBV12-3/TRBV12-4,CASSSTGLGSGGEKLFF,TGTGCCAGCAGTTCAACCGGACTCGGGAGTGGGGGTGAAAAACTGTTTTTT
TRBD1,TRBJ1-5,15,few,TRBV28,CASSSMTGLAQPQHF,TGTGCCAGCAGTTCCATGACAGGGTTGGCTCAGCCCCAGCATTTT
.,TRBJ2-7,16,.,TRBV20-1,CSAITLGPGLANEQYF,TGCAGTGCCATCACGCTAGGCCCTGGACTTGCTAACGAGCAGTACTTC
.,TRBJ2-4,16,.,TRBV18,CASSPLGRSSRGIQYF,TGTGCCAGCTCACCATTGGGGAGATCGTCGAGGGGCATTCAGTACTTC
.,TRBJ2-5,12,few,TRBV7-2,CASSWMRETQYF,TGTGCCAGCAGCTGGATGAGGGAGACCCAGTACTTC
TRBD1,TRBJ1-2,15,once,TRBV29-1,CSVVPGQGEMDGYTF,TGCAGCGTTGTTCCGGGACAGGGTGAAATGGATGGCTACACCTTC
.,TRBJ2-5,11,.,TRBV28,CASRVRGTQYF,TGTGCCAGCAGGGTGCGGGGGACCCAGTACTTC
TRBD2,TRBJ2-1,16,few,TRBV4-3,CASSQGAGGPWDEQFF,TGCGCCAGCAGCCAAGGCGCGGGGGGGCCCTGGGATGAGCAGTTCTTC